Listed here are 21 T cell receptor beta chains from one sample, sequenced in a study of lymphopenia after photon versus proton radiotherapy. Assay: immunoSEQ multiplex PCR; the TCRdb copy retains only in-frame clones and omits some. The repertoire holds under 20,000 clones, with about 92% as singletons. Source: peripheral blood, taken from a patient treated with photon-based radiotherapy. These receptors were taken from a woman aged 40 to 55 with cholangiocarcinoma.

The sample holds one count of this clone. The rearrangement links TRBV29-1 to TRBJ1-1, with D perhaps TRBD1 (6 bases). This CDR3 is built from 13 residues. In germline, CDR1 is SQVTM, CDR2 ANQGSEA. V shed 7 bases and J shed 7 bases, with 19 bases lying between them. The CDR3 sequence is CSAEGGAWGEAFF. CDR3 nucleotide sequence: TGCAGCGCGGAGGGGGGAGCCTGGGGTGAAGCTTTCTTT.

This chain links TRBV19 with TRBJ2-2; D could derive from TRBD1 or TRBD2 (5 bases each). Trimming stripped 5 bases from V and 4 bases from J, with 14 bases between. This CDR3 region has 15 residues. Germline values: CDR1 LNHDA, CDR2 SQIVND (reference sequence). This CDR3 is CASSPAGTVTGELFF. The CDR3 DNA reads as TGTGCCAGTAGTCCTGCCGGGACGGTCACCGGGGAGCTGTTTTTT.

The chain carries TRBV19 and TRBJ1-1; D gene uncertain. Trimming shortened V by 7 bases and J by 5 bases, and 11 bases separated the two germline ends. CDR3 length: 12 amino acids. Germline CDR1 is LNHDA and CDR2 is SQIVND (reference sequence). The CDR3: CASMKPGTEAFF. Here the CDR3 DNA reads TGTGCCAGTATGAAACCTGGGACTGAAGCTTTCTTT.

The V and J genes are TRBV18 and TRBJ2-5, with 9 positions matching TRBD1. The CDR3 contains 14 residues. Trimming at V came to 1 base and at J to 3 bases, leaving 0 bases not matched to a gene. Germline assignment: CDR1 KGHSH and CDR2 LQKENI. CDR3 in DNA: TGTGCCAGCTCACCACGACAGGGGGAAGAGACCCAGTACTTC. Protein product: CASSPRQGEETQYF.

CDR3 DNA sequence: TGTGCCAGCAGCTTATACTCGACAGATACGCAGTATTTT. Residues: CASSLYSTDTQYF. The rearrangement uses TRBV11-3 and TRBJ2-3; no clear D. V lost 2 bases and J 3 bases, leaving 6 bases between the germline ends. The germline gives CDR1 SGHNT, CDR2 YENEEA. The CDR3 is 13 amino acids. Drawing the rest from reference TRBV11-3 and TRBJ2-3, the complete variable domain is EAGVVQSPRYKIIEKKQPVAFWCNPISGHNTLYWYLQNLGQGPELLIRYENEEAVDDSQLPKDRFSAERLKGVDSTLKIQPAELGDSAVYLCASSLYSTDTQYFGPGTRLTVL.

The chain combines TRBV7-3 with TRBJ2-3, with TRBD1 matching 7 bases. CDR3 length: 15 amino acids. The V segment lost 5 bases and the J segment 1 base; nucleotides outside the gene matches: 6. The V gene's germline CDR1 is SGHTA and CDR2 FQGTGA. CDR3 in DNA: TGTGCCAGCAGCCTACAGGGGCAGGGCACAGATACGCAGTATTTT. Translating it yields CASSLQGQGTDTQYF.

The chain uses TRBV29-1 and TRBJ1-2; 9 bases align to TRBD1. The CDR3 totals 13 residues. In germline, CDR1 is SQVTM, CDR2 ANQGSEA. V shed 4 bases and J 4 bases; nucleotides not matched to a gene: 4. Here the CDR3 reads CSVGDRDPYGYTF. The CDR3 bases are TGCAGCGTTGGGGACAGGGACCCCTATGGCTACACCTTC.

This rearrangement joins TRBV27 to TRBJ2-7; 8 bases match TRBD1. This CDR3 is built from 15 residues. V shed 5 bases and J 2 bases; nucleotides not matched to a gene: 8. The germline V gene encodes CDR1 MNHEY and CDR2 SMNVEV (reference sequence). The CDR3 DNA reads TGTGCCAGCAGTGATCTACAGGGGGTGACCTACGAGCAGTACTTC. The encoded protein is CASSDLQGVTYEQYF.

This sequence joins TRBV21-1 and TRBJ1-2. TRBV21-1 corresponds to a pseudogene. This CDR3 has 15 residues. The CDR3 region has the DNA TGTGCCAGCAGCAAGCCCGCCGGATTAAACTATGGCTACACCTTC. Translation gives CASSKPAGLNYGYTF.

The chain carries TRBV5-1 and TRBJ1-2, with D possibly TRBD1 on 5 matching bases. The ends were cut back, 4 bases at V and 4 bases at J, with 23 bases in the middle. Per germline, CDR1 SGHRS and CDR2 YFSETQ. There are 17 residues in the CDR3. The CDR3 sequence is CASSPTPAGGASYGYTF. The CDR3 region has the DNA TGCGCCAGCAGCCCGACCCCCGCGGGGGGAGCCTCCTATGGCTACACCTTC. Full variable domain (outside the CDR3, taken from reference TRBV5-1 and TRBJ1-2): KAGVTQTPRYLIKTRGQQVTLSCSPISGHRSVSWYQQTPGQGLQFLFEYFSETQRNKGNFPGRFSGRQFSNSRSEMNVSTLELGDSALYLCASSPTPAGGASYGYTFGSGTRLTVV.

This clone was seen a single time. This chain connects TRBV28 to TRBJ2-1; 7 nucleotides match TRBD2. This CDR3 spans 17 amino acids. Per germline, CDR1 MDHEN and CDR2 SYDVKM. The V gene end was trimmed by 5 bases and the J gene end by 0 bases; junction bases not matched to a gene: 10. CDR3 protein: CASSQAGTVSSYNEQFF. The CDR3 DNA sequence: TGTGCCAGCAGTCAAGCGGGGACTGTTAGCTCCTACAATGAGCAGTTCTTC. The whole variable domain, remainder taken from reference TRBV28 and TRBJ2-1, is DVKVTQSSRYLVKRTGEKVFLECVQDMDHENMFWYRQDPGLGLRLIYFSYDVKMKEKGDIPEGYSVSREKKERFSLILESASTNQTSMYLCASSQAGTVSSYNEQFFGPGTRLTVL.

The chain is built from TRBV27 and TRBJ2-1; 11 nucleotides line up with TRBD2. After removal of 6 bases from V and 5 bases from J, the junction contained 6 bases not matched to a gene. Germline CDR1 is MNHEY and CDR2 is SMNVEV (reference sequence). The CDR3 length is 15 residues. The CDR3, as DNA: TGTGCCAGCAGAGTAGCGGGGGGGCGGAACAATGAGCAGTTCTTC. It specifies CASRVAGGRNNEQFF.

The chain employs TRBV11-3 and TRBJ2-2, with unresolved D. The germline CDR1 and CDR2 sequences are SGHNT and YENEEA. The germline V and J ends were trimmed by 3 bases and 3 bases, with 11 bases remaining between them. The CDR3 consists of 15 residues. As DNA, the CDR3 is TGTGCCAGCAGCTTCTCAGACACGCACACCGGGGAGCTGTTTTTT. This gives the protein CASSFSDTHTGELFF.

V usage is TRBV6-5 and J usage is TRBJ2-7, with D hard to call. This CDR3 has 14 amino acids. V lost 5 bases and J lost 0, with 11 bases in between. Germline-derived CDR1 and CDR2 are MNHEY and SVGAGI. CDR3 amino acids: CASSRTVSSYEQYF. The CDR3 region has the DNA TGTGCCAGCAGTAGGACGGTCAGCTCCTACGAGCAGTACTTC.

This chain links TRBV11-2 with TRBJ2-5; TRBD2 aligns across 10 bases. Germline CDR1 SGHAT, CDR2 FQNNGV. This CDR3 has 16 residues. V shed 3 bases and J 6 bases; nucleotides not matched to a gene: 10. The CDR3 bases are TGTGCCAGCAGCTTTGGCCCTAGCGGGAGCGGACAGACCCAGTACTTC. Translating gives CASSFGPSGSGQTQYF. Full variable domain (remainder filled in from reference TRBV11-2 and TRBJ2-5): EAGVAQSPRYKIIEKRQSVAFWCNPISGHATLYWYQQILGQGPKLLIQFQNNGVVDDSQLPKDRFSAERLKGVDSTLKIQPAKLEDSAVYLCASSFGPSGSGQTQYFGPGTRLLVL.

The V gene is TRBV28, the J gene TRBJ1-1, with unresolved D. The CDR3 sequence is 13 residues long. In germline, CDR1 is MDHEN, CDR2 SYDVKM. Trimming pared 7 bases from V and 3 bases from J, leaving 12 bases between. The CDR3 reads CASTLAKDTEAFF. In nucleotides, the CDR3 is TGTGCCAGCACCCTAGCAAAGGACACTGAAGCTTTCTTT.

V gene TRBV5-1 combines with J gene TRBJ2-1; 8 bases align to TRBD1. The junction had 5 bases not matched to a gene; V was cut back by 1 base and J by 5 bases. The CDR3 contains 15 residues. CDR1 and CDR2 (germline): SGHRS, YFSETQ. In DNA, the CDR3 is TGCGCCAGCAGCTTGACAAGGACAGGGAACAATGAGCAGTTCTTC. As protein: CASSLTRTGNNEQFF.

This sequence joins TRBV30 and TRBJ2-3; TRBD2 might be the D (5 bases). The CDR3 sequence is 14 residues long. V was cut by 4 bases and J by 3 bases, with 14 bases left in between. CDR1 GTSNPN and CDR2 SVGIG come from the germline V gene (reference sequence). CDR3 coding DNA: TGTGCCTGGAAACCGGGAATGGCGACAGATACGCAGTATTTT. It translates to CAWKPGMATDTQYF.

This clone is a singleton in its sample. The genes are TRBV4-3 and TRBJ2-7, with D possibly matching TRBD2 (6 bases). CDR1 LGHNA and CDR2 YSLEER come from the germline V gene. The CDR3 runs 17 residues. V was cut by 3 bases and J by 1 base, with 19 bases left in between. CDR3 amino acids: CASSHQIGTRQSYEQYF. CDR3 nucleotides: TGCGCCAGCAGCCACCAAATTGGGACTCGCCAATCCTACGAGCAGTACTTC.

This chain links TRBV28 with TRBJ1-6, with D tentatively TRBD1 (6 bases). This CDR3 has 14 residues. V was trimmed by 0 bases and J by 7 bases, leaving 7 bases between them. Germline-derived CDR1 and CDR2 are MDHEN and SYDVKM. The CDR3 loop reads CASSLWGHNSPLHF. DNA for the CDR3: TGTGCCAGCAGTTTATGGGGACACAATTCACCCCTCCACTTT.

The J gene is TRBJ1-5, the V gene TRBV27; 9 bases are a match to TRBD1. Germline V gives CDR1 MNHEY, CDR2 SMNVEV (reference sequence). V dropped 2 bases and J dropped 3; count of bases not matched to a gene: 8. This CDR3 is built from 17 residues. CDR3 nucleotides: TGTGCCAGCAGTTTAAAGGGGACAGGGATTAACAATCAGCCCCAGCATTTT. This sequence encodes CASSLKGTGINNQPQHF.